The 20 T cell receptor beta chains listed next were all sequenced from one sample in a study of cytomegalovirus exposure and HLA in healthy donors. Researchers ran the PCR with 60 Vbeta and 13 Jbeta primers. Clones were sequenced by immunoSEQ multiplex PCR, and TCRdb holds only the in-frame ones, with some missing. The sample records tens of thousands of clones, roughly 78% being singletons. Sequencing was done on a sample of PBMCs. These TCRs come from a man aged 18 to 30 in good health and CMV-seronegative.

In DNA, the CDR3 is TGTGCCAGCAGACCAGAGGCTAGCGGGAGCCGCACAGATACGCAGTATTTT. It codes for CASRPEASGSRTDTQYF. This chain uses TRBV7-3 with TRBJ2-3; 10 bases align to TRBD2. This CDR3 comprises 17 residues. Germline V gene sequence: CDR1 SGHTA, CDR2 FQGTGA. Trimming at V came to 6 bases and at J to 1 base, leaving 10 bases not matched to a gene.

This chain links TRBV29-1 with TRBJ2-5, with a weak D call TRBD1 (5 bases). Germline-derived CDR1 and CDR2 are SQVTM and ANQGSEA. The germline V and J ends were trimmed by 7 bases and 4 bases, with 16 bases remaining between them. The CDR3 loop spans 13 amino acids. CDR3 sequence reads: CSARVQGPETQYF. The CDR3 coding sequence is TGCAGCGCCAGGGTGCAGGGTCCAGAGACCCAGTACTTC.

The chain couples TRBV5-4 to TRBJ2-1; TRBD1 agrees at 11 bases. This CDR3 contains 16 residues. Trimming cost V 0 bases and J 8 bases; bases outside gene matches: 7. CDR1 is SGHNT and CDR2 is YYREEE in the germline V gene (reference sequence). CDR3 nucleotide sequence: TGTGCCAGCAGCTTGGCCGGGACAGGGGGAGTCGATGAGCAGTTCTTC. Amino acid sequence: CASSLAGTGGVDEQFF.

This chain uses TRBV7-9 with TRBJ2-6; no reliable D call. V lost 8 bases and J 0 bases, leaving 8 bases between the germline ends. Germline CDR1 and CDR2: SEHNR and FQNEAQ (reference sequence). There are 14 residues in the CDR3. DNA of the CDR3: TGTGCCAGCGCGTGGAGCTCTGGGGCCAACGTCCTGACTTTC. Its protein product is CASAWSSGANVLTF.

V is TRBV5-6 and J is TRBJ1-4; 7 bases agree with TRBD1. V was pared by 1 base and J by 10 bases, with 7 bases of the junction left unmatched. CDR3 length: 14 amino acids. CDR1 is SGHDT, CDR2 YYEEEE, per germline. CDR3 residues: CASSLSRGVAKLFF. The DNA for the CDR3 is TGTGCCAGCAGCTTGAGCAGGGGGGTTGCAAAACTGTTTTTT.

The chain links TRBV4-1 to TRBJ2-2, with D tentatively TRBD2 (6 bases). Germline CDR1 is MGHRA and CDR2 is YSYEKL. V lost 3 bases to trimming and J lost 7 bases, with 21 bases between them. This CDR3 has 17 amino acids. The CDR3 spells CASSQVPSGLSYGELFF. CDR3 coding DNA: TGCGCCAGCAGCCAGGTCCCCTCGGGACTCTCCTACGGGGAGCTGTTTTTT.

This clone was counted a single time. V is TRBV5-1 and J is TRBJ2-7; possible D gene TRBD2, 6 bases. Trimming shortened V by 3 bases and J by 0 bases, and 16 bases separated the two germline ends. The V gene's germline CDR1 is SGHRS and CDR2 YFSETQ. This CDR3 region has 16 residues. CDR3 bases: TGCGCCAGCAGCTCTTTCGGAGGGGAGAGCTCCTACGAGCAGTACTTC. Residues: CASSSFGGESSYEQYF.

The chain carries TRBV7-2 and TRBJ2-5; D is unresolved. This CDR3 region has 15 residues. V lost 0 bases, J lost 2 bases, and 10 bases lay in between. CDR1 and CDR2 (germline): SGHTA, FQGNSA. CDR3 sequence (DNA): TGTGCCAGCAGCTTAGCATTATACAGTCAAGAGACCCAGTACTTC. Translation: CASSLALYSQETQYF.

The chain uses TRBV23-1 and TRBJ1-5; 7 bases agree with TRBD1. TRBV23-1 falls under the ORF class, with uncertain function. The ends lost 9 bases at V and 7 bases at J; junction bases unmatched: 3. The CDR3 is 11 residues long. The DNA of the CDR3 is TGCGCCAGGGAAGGGGGCCAGCCCCAGCATTTT. Translation: CAREGGQPQHF.

V gene TRBV5-8 combines with J gene TRBJ2-5; D remains unclear. Germline V gene sequence: CDR1 SGHTS, CDR2 YDEGEE. This CDR3 region has 14 residues. V lost 0 bases and J 5 bases, leaving 11 bases between the germline ends. The CDR3 loop reads CASSLENSRETQYF. CDR3 nucleotide sequence: TGTGCCAGCAGCTTGGAGAACAGTCGGGAGACCCAGTACTTC.

V is TRBV6-4 and J is TRBJ1-2, with D possibly being TRBD1 (6 bases). Germline-derived CDR1 and CDR2 are MRHNA and SNTAGT. The CDR3 extends over 13 amino acids. V was pared by 6 bases and J by 7 bases, with 15 bases between. CDR3: CASSSDATGGYTF. The DNA for the CDR3 is TGTGCCAGCAGCTCCGACGCGACAGGTGGCTACACCTTC.

The chain has TRBV11-2 and TRBJ1-2; weak D call: TRBD1 (6 bases). The germline V and J ends were trimmed by 4 bases and 9 bases, with 21 bases remaining between them. The CDR3 is made up of 15 amino acids. In germline, CDR1 is SGHAT, CDR2 FQNNGV. In nucleotides, the CDR3 is TGTGCCAGCAGCTCGACAGGATATCCCTCTGTTCGCTACACCTTC. Amino acid sequence: CASSSTGYPSVRYTF.

This clone is classed as medium-sized. Here the CDR3 reads CARTVLSGGSIAKNIQYF. CDR3 nucleotide sequence: TGTGCCAGAACCGTCCTTTCGGGGGGATCGATAGCCAAAAACATTCAGTACTTC. The V gene is TRBV7-5, the J gene TRBJ2-4; TRBD2 is the table's D call and was not checked against the DNA. TRBV7-5 is flagged as a pseudogene. There are 18 residues in the CDR3.

The chain couples TRBV30 to TRBJ2-7, with 10 nucleotides matching TRBD1. The germline CDR1 and CDR2 sequences are GTSNPN and SVGIG (reference sequence). Unmatched junction bases numbered 9, after V lost 1 base and J lost 3 bases. There are 16 residues in the CDR3. The DNA for the CDR3 is TGTGCCTGGAGTGCGCCGGGGGACAGGGGCAACTACGAGCAGTACTTC. It is translated as CAWSAPGDRGNYEQYF.

This rearrangement joins TRBV7-8 to TRBJ2-7, with D uncertain. Trimming took 1 base from V and 9 from J, leaving 16 bases between them. The CDR3 consists of 14 residues. Germline assignment: CDR1 SGHVS and CDR2 FQNEAQ. The CDR3 DNA reads TGTGCCAGCAGCTTAGGGGCAGTCCCTGTCGGGCAGTACTTC. It is translated as CASSLGAVPVGQYF.

The sample holds a few counts of this clone. The rearrangement uses TRBV2 and TRBJ1-1, with 7 bases that match TRBD1. The CDR3 length is 15 residues. V lost 5 bases and J lost 0; bases outside the gene matches: 6. The germline V gene encodes CDR1 SNHLY and CDR2 FYNNEI. The CDR3 sequence is CASSSTGTLNTEAFF. CDR3 nucleotides: TGTGCCAGCAGTTCGACAGGGACCCTGAACACTGAAGCTTTCTTT.

This chain uses TRBV27 with TRBJ2-7; perhaps TRBD1 as D (6 bases). This CDR3 is 16 amino acids long. Per germline, CDR1 MNHEY and CDR2 SMNVEV (reference sequence). V shed 2 bases and J shed 3 bases, with 17 bases lying between them. DNA of the CDR3: TGTGCCAGCAGTTTAAATACAGGGCTTGTCAGCTACGAGCAGTACTTC. Its translation: CASSLNTGLVSYEQYF.

The chain couples TRBV5-4 to TRBJ2-7, with TRBD2 matching 9 bases. This CDR3 contains 15 residues. Germline V gene sequence: CDR1 SGHNT, CDR2 YYREEE (reference sequence). J was trimmed by 0 bases and V by 4 bases; bases with no gene match: 5. The CDR3 coding sequence is TGTGCCAGCAGCATGCGGGAGGGCCCCTCCTACGAGCAGTACTTC. Protein sequence: CASSMREGPSYEQYF.

Regarding this clone: Its ends do not fully match the called genes, so a read error is possible. This same CDR3 is encoded by further DNA sequences in the sample. J is TRBJ1-6 and V is TRBV6-5, with 10 bases matching TRBD1. Germline values: CDR1 MNHEY, CDR2 SVGAGI. The CDR3 sequence is 13 residues long. CDR3 protein: CAGGQGIDSPLHF. CDR3 coding DNA: TGTGCCGGGGGACAGGGGATAGATTCCCCCCTCCACTTT.

CDR3 amino acids: CASSWDRGYEQYF. In nucleotides, the CDR3 is TGTGCCAGCAGCTGGGACAGGGGCTACGAGCAGTACTTC. The chain links TRBV5-6 to TRBJ2-7; 10 bases are shared with TRBD1. The CDR3 extends over 13 amino acids. CDR1 is SGHDT and CDR2 is YYEEEE in the germline V gene. Losses at the gene ends were 3 bases for V and 3 bases for J; bases not matched to a gene: 0. Looking up the rest from reference TRBV5-6 and TRBJ2-7 gives the full variable domain: DAGVTQSPTHLIKTRGQQVTLRCSPKSGHDTVSWYQQALGQGPQFIFQYYEEEERQRGNFPDRFSGHQFPNYSSELNVNALLLGDSALYLCASSWDRGYEQYFGPGTRLTVT.